The source of this T cell receptor (beta chain) is a study of CD8 T cells in ankylosing spondylitis. Whole-study results and caveats: In ankylosing spondylitis blood, a motif of roughly 8 highly homologous TCR beta variants appeared characteristic. Before this, some motif variants had been reported in reactive arthritis synovial fluid and blood. Significantly higher representation of disease-linked clones was reported for matched ankylosing spondylitis synovial fluid. Disease-linked clones bore a CD8+ phenotype and were relatively rare in peripheral blood.

The CDR3 is 15 residues long. The V end lost 6 bases, the J end lost 4 bases, and 18 bases lay between the germline ends. The V gene's germline CDR1 is MNHEY and CDR2 SMNVEV (reference sequence). In its sample, this clonotype was seen a few times. The antigen remains undetermined. In making TCR beta libraries, quantitative 5'-RACE with molecular barcodes was used. Via MiXCR, TCRdb re-called the 5' RACE reads, giving one row per CDR3 protein. The data show about 700,000 distinct CDR3 sequences, roughly 19% seen once. The clonotype originates from a male donor with ankylosing spondylitis. The sequencing input was blood, either unsorted or a sorted T cell fraction (not recorded which). The chain couples TRBV27 to TRBJ1-2; weak D call: TRBD1 (6 bases). CDR3 protein: CASRSLEGGLYGYTF. The CDR3 bases are TGTGCCAGCAGGTCTTTAGAGGGGGGCCTCTATGGCTACACCTTC.